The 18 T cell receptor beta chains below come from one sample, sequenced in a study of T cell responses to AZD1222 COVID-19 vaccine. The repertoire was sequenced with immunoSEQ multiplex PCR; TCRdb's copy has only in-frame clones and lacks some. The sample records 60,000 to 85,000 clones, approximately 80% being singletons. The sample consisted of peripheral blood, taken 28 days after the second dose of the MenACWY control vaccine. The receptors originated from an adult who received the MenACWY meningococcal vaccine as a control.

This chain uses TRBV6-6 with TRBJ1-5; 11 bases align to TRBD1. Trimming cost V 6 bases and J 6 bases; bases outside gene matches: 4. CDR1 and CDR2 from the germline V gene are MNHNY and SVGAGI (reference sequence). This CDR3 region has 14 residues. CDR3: CASSGQGASQPQHF. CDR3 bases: TGTGCCAGCAGCGGACAGGGGGCAAGTCAGCCCCAGCATTTT.

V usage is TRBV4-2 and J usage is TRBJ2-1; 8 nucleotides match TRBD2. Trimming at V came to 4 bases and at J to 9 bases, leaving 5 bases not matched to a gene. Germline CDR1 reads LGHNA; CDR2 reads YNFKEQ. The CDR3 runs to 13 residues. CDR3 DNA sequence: TGTGCCAGCAGCCTTCCGGGGGGGGGTGAGCAGTTCTTC. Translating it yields CASSLPGGGEQFF.

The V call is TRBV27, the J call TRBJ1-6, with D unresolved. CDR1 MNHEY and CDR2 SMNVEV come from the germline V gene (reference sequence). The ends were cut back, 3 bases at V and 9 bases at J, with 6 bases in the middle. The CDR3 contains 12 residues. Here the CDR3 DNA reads TGTGCCAGCAGTTTGATAGGTTCACCCCTCCACTTT. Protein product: CASSLIGSPLHF.

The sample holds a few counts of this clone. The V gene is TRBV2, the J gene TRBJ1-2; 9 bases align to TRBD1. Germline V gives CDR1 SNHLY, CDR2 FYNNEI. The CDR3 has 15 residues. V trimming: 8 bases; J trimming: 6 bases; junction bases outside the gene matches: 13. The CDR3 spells CASLPEQGASHGYTF. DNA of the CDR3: TGTGCCAGCCTTCCGGAACAGGGGGCATCCCATGGCTACACCTTC.

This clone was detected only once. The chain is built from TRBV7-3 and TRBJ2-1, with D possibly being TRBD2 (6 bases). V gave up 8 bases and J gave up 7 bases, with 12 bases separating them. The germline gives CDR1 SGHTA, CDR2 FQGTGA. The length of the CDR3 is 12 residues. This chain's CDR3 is CASGDSPNEQFF. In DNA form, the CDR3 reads TGTGCCAGCGGGGACTCGCCTAATGAGCAGTTCTTC.

The CDR3, as DNA: TGTGCCAGCAGTTTACGGGTAGCGGGGTTGTACGAGCAGTACTTC. Translated, it gives CASSLRVAGLYEQYF. V gene TRBV27 combines with J gene TRBJ2-7, with 8 bases fitting TRBD2. Germline V CDR1 and CDR2: MNHEY, SMNVEV (reference sequence). The CDR3 consists of 15 residues. Trimming cost V 2 bases and J 4 bases; bases outside gene matches: 7.

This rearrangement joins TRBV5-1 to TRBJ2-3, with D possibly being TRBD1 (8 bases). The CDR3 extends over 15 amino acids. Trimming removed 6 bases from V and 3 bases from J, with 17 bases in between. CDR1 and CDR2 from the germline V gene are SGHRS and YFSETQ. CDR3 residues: CASILGQGGTDTQYF. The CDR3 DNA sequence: TGCGCCAGCATCCTCGGACAGGGAGGGACAGATACGCAGTATTTT.

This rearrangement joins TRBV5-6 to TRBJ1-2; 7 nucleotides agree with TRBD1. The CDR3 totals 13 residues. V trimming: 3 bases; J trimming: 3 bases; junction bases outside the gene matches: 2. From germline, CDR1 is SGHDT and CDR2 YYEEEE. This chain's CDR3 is CASSYGTDYGYTF. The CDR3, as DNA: TGTGCCAGCAGCTACGGGACAGACTATGGCTACACCTTC. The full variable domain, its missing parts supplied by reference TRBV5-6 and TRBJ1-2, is DAGVTQSPTHLIKTRGQQVTLRCSPKSGHDTVSWYQQALGQGPQFIFQYYEEEERQRGNFPDRFSGHQFPNYSSELNVNALLLGDSALYLCASSYGTDYGYTFGSGTRLTVV.

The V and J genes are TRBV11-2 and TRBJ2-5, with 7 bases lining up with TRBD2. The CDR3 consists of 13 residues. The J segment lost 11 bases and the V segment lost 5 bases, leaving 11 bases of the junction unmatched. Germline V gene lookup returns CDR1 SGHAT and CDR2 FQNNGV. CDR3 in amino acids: CASSLLFSGGQYF. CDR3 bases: TGTGCCAGCAGCCTACTTTTTTCGGGGGGACAGTACTTC.

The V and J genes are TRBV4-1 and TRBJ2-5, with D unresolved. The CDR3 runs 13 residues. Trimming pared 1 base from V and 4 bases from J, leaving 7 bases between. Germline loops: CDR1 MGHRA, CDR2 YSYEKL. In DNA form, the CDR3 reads TGCGCCAGCAGCCAAGGGCTGCTAGAGACCCAGTACTTC. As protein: CASSQGLLETQYF.

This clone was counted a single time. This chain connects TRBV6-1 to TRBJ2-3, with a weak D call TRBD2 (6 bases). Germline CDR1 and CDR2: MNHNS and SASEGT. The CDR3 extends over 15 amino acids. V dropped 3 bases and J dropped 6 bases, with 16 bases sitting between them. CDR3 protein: CASSEMTRIHDTQYF. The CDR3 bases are TGTGCCAGCAGTGAGATGACTAGAATCCACGATACGCAGTATTTT.

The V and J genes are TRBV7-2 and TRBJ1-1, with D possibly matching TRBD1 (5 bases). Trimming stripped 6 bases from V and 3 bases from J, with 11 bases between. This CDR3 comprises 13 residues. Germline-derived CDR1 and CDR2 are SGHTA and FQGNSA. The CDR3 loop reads CASRTGPYTEAFF. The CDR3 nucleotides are TGTGCCAGCAGAACGGGACCGTACACTGAAGCTTTCTTT.

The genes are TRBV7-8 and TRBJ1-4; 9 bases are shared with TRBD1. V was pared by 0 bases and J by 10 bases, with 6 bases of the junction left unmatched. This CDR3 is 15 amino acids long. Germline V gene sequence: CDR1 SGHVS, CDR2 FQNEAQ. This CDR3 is CASSLATGTGLKLFF. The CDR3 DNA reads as TGTGCCAGCAGCTTAGCGACAGGGACAGGGTTAAAACTGTTTTTT.

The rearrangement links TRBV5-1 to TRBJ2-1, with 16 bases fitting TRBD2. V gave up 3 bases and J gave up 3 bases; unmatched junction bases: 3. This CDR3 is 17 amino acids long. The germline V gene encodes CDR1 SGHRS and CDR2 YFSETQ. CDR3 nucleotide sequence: TGCGCCAGCAGCTCGGGACTAGCGGGAGGGCTCTACAATGAGCAGTTCTTC. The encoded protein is CASSSGLAGGLYNEQFF.

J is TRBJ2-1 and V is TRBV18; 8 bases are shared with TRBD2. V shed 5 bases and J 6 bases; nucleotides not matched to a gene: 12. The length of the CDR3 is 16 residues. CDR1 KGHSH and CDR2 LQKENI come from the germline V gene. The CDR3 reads CASSKSGGSSRNEQFF. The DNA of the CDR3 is TGTGCCAGCTCAAAAAGCGGGGGATCTTCTCGCAATGAGCAGTTCTTC.

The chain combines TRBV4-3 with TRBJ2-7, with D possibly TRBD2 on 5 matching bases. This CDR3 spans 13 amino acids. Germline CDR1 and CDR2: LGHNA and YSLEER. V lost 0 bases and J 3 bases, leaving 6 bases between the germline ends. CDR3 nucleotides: TGCGCCAGCAGCCAAGAAGAGGGCTACGAGCAGTACTTC. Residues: CASSQEEGYEQYF.

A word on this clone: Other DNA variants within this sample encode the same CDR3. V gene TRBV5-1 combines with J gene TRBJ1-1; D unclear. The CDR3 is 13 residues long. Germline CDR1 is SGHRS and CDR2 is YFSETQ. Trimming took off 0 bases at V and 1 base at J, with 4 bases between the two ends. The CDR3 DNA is TGCGCCAGCAGCTTGGCCGGGAACACTGAAGCTTTCTTT. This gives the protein CASSLAGNTEAFF.

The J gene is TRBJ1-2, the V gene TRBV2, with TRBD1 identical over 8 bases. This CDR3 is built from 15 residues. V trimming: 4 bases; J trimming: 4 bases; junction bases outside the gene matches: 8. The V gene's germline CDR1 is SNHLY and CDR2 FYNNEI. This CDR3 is CASSGVGQAIYGYTF. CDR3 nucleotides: TGTGCCAGCAGTGGTGTGGGACAGGCCATCTATGGCTACACCTTC.